A selection of T cell receptor beta chains follows, all from one sample in a study of cytomegalovirus exposure and HLA in healthy donors. The protocol was immunoSEQ multiplex PCR, while the TCRdb copy is restricted to in-frame clones and leaves out a portion. The sample lists about 150,000 clones, 55% to 75% occurring once. Specimen: PBMCs. All receptors come from a woman in her fifties or sixties in good health and CMV-seropositive. Both conserved end residues are part of each CDR3. D genes are given only for firm matches. Only some rows state a clone size, as once, few, many or a class for expanded clones.

TGCAGCGCCACCGCGACAGGGTTTAATGAAAAACTGTTTTTT	CSATATGFNEKLFF	NA	TRBD1	TRBV29-1	TRBJ1-4
TGTGCCAGCAGCTTTTACTCTCTTCAAGAGACCCAGTACTTC	CASSFYSLQETQYF	once	NA	TRBV5-4	TRBJ2-5
TGTGCCAGCAGTTACGGGACAGGACGCTACGAGCAGTACTTC	CASSYGTGRYEQYF	few	TRBD1	TRBV7-9	TRBJ2-7
TGTGCCAGCAGCTTAGTCCAGGGTAACACTGAAGCTTTCTTT	CASSLVQGNTEAFF	NA	NA	TRBV7-2	TRBJ1-1
TGTGCCTGGAGCTGGTCTGGCGGGAGCTCGACCCAGTACTTC	CAWSWSGGSSTQYF	once	TRBD2	TRBV30	TRBJ2-5
TGTGCCAGCAGCTTGGCTGGGGGCGAAGATGAGCAGTTCTTC	CASSLAGGEDEQFF	few	NA	TRBV7-9	TRBJ2-1
TGTGCCTGGAGTGTACGGGGGACAGGGGACTCACCCCTCCACTTT	CAWSVRGTGDSPLHF	few	TRBD1	TRBV30	TRBJ1-6
TGCGCCAGCAGCTCCGGGGTTCTAGCGGGAGGGGAGACAGATACGCAGTATTTT	CASSSGVLAGGETDTQYF	NA	TRBD2	TRBV5-1	TRBJ2-3
TGCGCCAGCAGCACCGGTAATCAGCGGCCCTACGAGCAGTACTTC	CASSTGNQRPYEQYF	few	NA	TRBV5-1	TRBJ2-7
TGCGCCAGCAGCTTGCGGCAGGTTAGAGATGGCTACACCTTC	CASSLRQVRDGYTF	NA	NA	TRBV5-1	TRBJ1-2
TGTGCCACCAGCAAAGGACAGGCCACAGATACGCAGTATTTT	CATSKGQATDTQYF	NA	TRBD1	TRBV15	TRBJ2-3
TGCGCCAGCAGCTCGGGACTAGCGGGAGGTTACACCGGGGAGCTGTTTTTT	CASSSGLAGGYTGELFF	NA	TRBD2	TRBV5-1	TRBJ2-2
TGTGCCAGCAGTGACTCATTCGCAAGGGGGATATACACCTTC	CASSDSFARGIYTF	NA	NA	TRBV6-4	TRBJ1-2
TGTGCCAGCAGTGGAAGACAGTACAATGAGCAGTTCTTC	CASSGRQYNEQFF	NA	NA	TRBV2	TRBJ2-1
TGTGCCAGCAGCCAAGCGGGACAGGGCTCTGGAAACACCATATATTTT	CASSQAGQGSGNTIYF	NA	TRBD1	TRBV4-2	TRBJ1-3
TGTGCCAGCAGCCAAGATCCCGGGACAGCGCCTAATCAGCCCCAGCATTTT	CASSQDPGTAPNQPQHF	NA	TRBD1	TRBV4-2	TRBJ1-5
TGCGCCAGCAGCCAAGGCTACCAGGCGATCGAGCAGTACTTC	CASSQGYQAIEQYF	NA	NA	TRBV4-3	TRBJ2-7
TGTGCCAGCAGTTACAGACAGGGGTTAGACTATGGCTACACCTTC	CASSYRQGLDYGYTF	NA	TRBD1	TRBV6-6	TRBJ1-2